The clone carrying this TCR beta chain was recorded a few times. Antigen specificity is unknown. TCRdb processed the 5' RACE reads anew with MiXCR; each CDR3 protein has one entry. In the table there are about 530,000 distinct CDR3 sequences, around 24% of which are singletons. Trimming pared 4 bases from V and 6 bases from J, leaving 15 bases between. There are 14 residues in the CDR3. Germline CDR1 ENHRY, CDR2 SYGVKD. The sample originates from a study of identical twins. Findings of the study overall: Abundant beta clonotypes from cord blood bore fewer insertions; memory repertoires lacked this pattern.

Separately, the same data were catalogued under a study of yellow fever vaccine responses in identical twins.

Sequenced input: CD4+ T cells sorted from blood. The sequence came from a woman aged 18-35 years in good health. The chain recombines TRBV10-3 with TRBJ2-5; D is unresolved. The CDR3 DNA reads as TGTGCCATCAGTGGGAACAGCGTCGAGAAGACCCAGTACTTC. It specifies CAISGNSVEKTQYF.